The sample holds a few counts of the clone carrying this T cell receptor (beta chain). No antigen is known for it. The sample is drawn from a study of regulatory T cells in long-lasting Graves disease. General study findings and limits: Persistent Graves' patients showed less TCR diversity than newly diagnosed patients showed.

CDR3 length equals 16 residues. V trimming: 4 bases; J trimming: 5 bases; junction bases outside the gene matches: 7. Germline CDR1 and CDR2: MGHDK and SYGVNS. Time point: newly diagnosed GD, antithyroid drugs for less than 3 months. From PBMCs, RNA was extracted and then used to make the TCR library. Both iRepertoire HTBI primers and Arm-PCR of CDR3 regions were used to build the TCR beta libraries. MiXCR, run by TCRdb on the multiplex PCR reads, gives a single entry per CDR3 protein. The sample consists of roughly 400,000 distinct CDR3 sequences, roughly 15% of them appearing once. The data were also submitted as part of a second study, on T cells in Graves' hyperthyroidism and ophthalmopathy.

The source material was peripheral blood mononuclear cells (PBMCs), sampled at new diagnosis, from a patient treated with antithyroid drugs. The gene calls are TRBV25-1 and TRBJ1-5; 11 bases fit TRBD1. This clonotype originated in a woman in her forties with Graves disease. The CDR3 bases are TGTGCCAGCAGTGGTCCTCCGGGACAGGGGGATCAGCCCCAGCATTTT. Its translation is CASSGPPGQGDQPQHF. Together with reference TRBV25-1 and TRBJ1-5, the CDR3 gives the full variable domain: EADIYQTPRYLVIGTGKKITLECSQTMGHDKMYWYQQDPGMELHLIHYSYGVNSTEKGDLSSESTVSRIRTEHFPLTLESARPSHTSQYLCASSGPPGQGDQPQHFGDGTRLSIL.